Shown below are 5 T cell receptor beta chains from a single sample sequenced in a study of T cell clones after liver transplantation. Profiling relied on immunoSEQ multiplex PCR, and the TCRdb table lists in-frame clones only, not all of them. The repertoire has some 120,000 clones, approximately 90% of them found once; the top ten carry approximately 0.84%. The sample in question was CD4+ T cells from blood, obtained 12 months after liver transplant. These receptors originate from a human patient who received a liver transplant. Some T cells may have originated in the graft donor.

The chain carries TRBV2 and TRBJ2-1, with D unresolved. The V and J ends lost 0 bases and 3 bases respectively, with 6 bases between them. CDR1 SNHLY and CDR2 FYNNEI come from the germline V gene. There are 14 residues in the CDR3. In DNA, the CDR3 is TGTGCCAGCAGTGAAGCGTGGGGCTACAATGAGCAGTTCTTC. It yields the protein CASSEAWGYNEQFF.

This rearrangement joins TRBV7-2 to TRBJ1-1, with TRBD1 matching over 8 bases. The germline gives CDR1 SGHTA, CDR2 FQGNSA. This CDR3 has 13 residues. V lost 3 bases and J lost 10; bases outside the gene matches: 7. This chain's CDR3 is CASSLGTGKVAFF. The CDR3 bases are TGTGCCAGCAGCTTGGGGACAGGAAAAGTAGCTTTCTTT.

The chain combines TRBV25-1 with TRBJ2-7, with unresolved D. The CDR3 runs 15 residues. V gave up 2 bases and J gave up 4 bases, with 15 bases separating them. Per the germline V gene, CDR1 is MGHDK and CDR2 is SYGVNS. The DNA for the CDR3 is TGTGCCAGCAGTGAAAATGTGTTGGGCGGTTACGAGCAGTACTTC. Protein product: CASSENVLGGYEQYF.

CDR3 residues: CASSLLREDIQYF. CDR3 in DNA: TGCGCCAGCAGCTTACTCAGGGAAGACATTCAGTACTTC. The chain couples TRBV5-1 to TRBJ2-4; the D gene is possibly TRBD1 (5 bases). The V and J ends lost 2 bases and 8 bases respectively, with 11 bases between them. The CDR3 is 13 amino acids. Germline V gene data show CDR1 as SGHRS and CDR2 as YFSETQ. Full variable domain (rest looked up from reference TRBV5-1 and TRBJ2-4): KAGVTQTPRYLIKTRGQQVTLSCSPISGHRSVSWYQQTPGQGLQFLFEYFSETQRNKGNFPGRFSGRQFSNSRSEMNVSTLELGDSALYLCASSLLREDIQYFGAGTRLSVL.

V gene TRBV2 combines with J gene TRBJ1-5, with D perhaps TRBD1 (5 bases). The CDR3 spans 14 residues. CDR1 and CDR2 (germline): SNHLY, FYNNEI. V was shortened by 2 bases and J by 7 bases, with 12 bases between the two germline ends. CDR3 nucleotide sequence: TGTGCCAGCAGTGAATCCAGGGTTAGCCAGCCCCAGCATTTT. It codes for CASSESRVSQPQHF.